The rows below give T cell receptor beta chains drawn from one sample of a study of blood T cells in healthy people across ages. TCRdb fed the 5' RACE reads into MiXCR, producing one record per CDR3 protein. The sample lists approximately 730,000 distinct CDR3 sequences, 40% to 45% occurring once. Source material: blood. These receptors originate from a woman aged 60-75 years in good health. Each CDR3 is given with its conserved first and last residue. D genes are given only for firm matches. The listing skips clone size in some rows; elsewhere it reads once, few, many or a size class.

few	TRBV7-9	TRBJ2-6	-	CASALAGANVLTF	TGTGCCAGCGCCTTAGCTGGGGCCAACGTCCTGACTTTC
-	TRBV12-3/TRBV12-4	TRBJ1-1	-	CASSGGLSTEAFF	TGTGCCAGTAGTGGGGGGCTTTCAACTGAAGCTTTCTTT
once	TRBV29-1	TRBJ2-1	-	CSVRPPLGGEQFF	TGCAGCGTTCGCCCCCCTCTTGGAGGGGAGCAGTTCTTC
many	TRBV29-1	TRBJ2-1	TRBD2	CSATSGTMMEQFF	TGCAGCGCAACTAGCGGAACAATGATGGAGCAGTTCTTC
-	TRBV15	TRBJ2-1	TRBD2	CATSKQRAGGPRNEQFF	TGTGCCACCAGCAAGCAAAGGGCGGGAGGGCCGAGGAATGAGCAGTTCTTC
once	TRBV12-3/TRBV12-4	TRBJ2-3	TRBD2	CASSVLAADTQYF	TGTGCCAGCAGTGTCCTAGCGGCAGATACGCAGTATTTT
-	TRBV7-9	TRBJ2-5	-	CASSLGPQQYF	TGTGCCAGCAGCTTAGGGCCGCAGCAGTACTTC
-	TRBV7-2	TRBJ2-5	TRBD2	CASSVAGWQETQYF	TGTGCCAGCAGCGTAGCGGGGTGGCAAGAGACCCAGTACTTC
-	TRBV6-6	TRBJ2-2	TRBD2	CASSYALAGGTGELFF	TGTGCCAGCAGTTACGCTCTAGCGGGGGGCACCGGGGAGCTGTTTTTT
-	TRBV11-2	TRBJ2-3	TRBD2	CASSLTAGEALKDPF	TGTGCCAGCAGCTTAACCGCGGGGGAGGCCCTGAAAGACCCGTTT
once	TRBV11-1	TRBJ2-4	TRBD1	CASSYSGTGVAKNIQYF	TGTGCCAGCAGCTACTCCGGGACAGGGGTTGCCAAAAACATTCAGTACTTC
-	TRBV19	TRBJ1-5	TRBD1	CASSIDNRGHTDLSNQPQHF	TGTGCCAGTAGTATAGATAACAGGGGCCATACCGACCTAAGCAATCAGCCCCAGCATTTT
many	TRBV5-1	TRBJ2-7	-	CASSVEAKYEQYF	TGCGCCAGCAGCGTGGAGGCCAAGTACGAGCAGTACTTC
-	TRBV21-1	TRBJ2-7	-	CASSKEQFSSYEQYF	TGTGCCAGCAGCAAAGAGCAATTTAGCTCCTACGAGCAGTACTTC
-	TRBV11-2	TRBJ2-1	TRBD2	CASSLISLAGGAGNEQFF	TGTGCCAGCAGCTTAATATCACTAGCGGGGGGGGCGGGCAATGAGCAGTTCTTC
-	TRBV12-3/TRBV12-4	TRBJ1-6	-	CASSLSAYGDSPLHF	TGTGCCAGCAGTTTGTCGGCCTATGGAGATTCACCCCTCCACTTT
few	TRBV7-6	TRBJ1-1	-	CASSRRGSEAFF	TGTGCCAGCAGCCGGCGTGGATCTGAAGCTTTCTTT
-	TRBV11-2	TRBJ2-6	-	CASSFDTSTFSGANVLTF	TGTGCCAGCAGCTTCGATACGTCGACCTTCTCTGGGGCCAACGTCCTGACTTTC
few	TRBV6-2/TRBV6-3	TRBJ2-1	-	CASSYPRMIREKYNEQFF	TGTGCCAGCAGTTACCCTAGGATGATTAGGGAAAAATACAATGAGCAGTTCTTC
few	TRBV11-2	TRBJ2-5	-	CASSPLRIEETQYF	TGTGCCAGCAGCCCCCTCCGGATTGAAGAGACCCAGTACTTC
few	TRBV5-1	TRBJ1-4	TRBD1	CASSDRDRRNEKLFF	TGCGCCAGCAGCGACCGGGACAGACGTAATGAAAAACTGTTTTTT
-	TRBV7-7	TRBJ2-1	-	CASSFNRGNGQFF	TGTGCCAGCAGCTTTAATAGGGGGAATGGGCAGTTCTTC
many	TRBV6-2/TRBV6-3	TRBJ2-7	-	CASSYSIGLYYEQYF	TGTGCCAGCAGTTACTCGATAGGCTTATATTACGAGCAGTACTTC
-	TRBV3-1	TRBJ2-3	TRBD1	CASSLWTGEADTQYF	TGTGCCAGCAGCCTTTGGACAGGGGAGGCAGATACGCAGTATTTT
-	TRBV4-3	TRBJ2-7	TRBD2	CASSRGREGSYEQYF	TGCGCCAGCAGTCGAGGGCGGGAGGGATCCTACGAGCAGTACTTC
-	TRBV11-2	TRBJ2-1	TRBD2	CASSLKTSGNNEQFF	TGTGCCAGCAGCTTAAAGACTAGCGGCAACAATGAGCAGTTCTTC
few	TRBV11-1	TRBJ2-1	TRBD1	CASSNRDRGRNEQFF	TGTGCCAGCAGCAACCGGGACAGGGGACGGAATGAGCAGTTCTTC
-	TRBV5-1	TRBJ2-3	TRBD2	CASYIGTTSVDTQYF	TGCGCCAGCTACATAGGGACTACTTCCGTGGATACGCAGTATTTT
few	TRBV6-1	TRBJ2-7	-	CASSAQDLVGGYEQYF	TGTGCCAGCAGTGCTCAAGACCTGGTCGGAGGGTACGAGCAGTACTTC
-	TRBV12-3/TRBV12-4	TRBJ2-1	-	CASSVRGGNEQFF	TGTGCCAGCAGTGTAAGGGGCGGGAATGAGCAGTTCTTC
few	TRBV5-1	TRBJ1-1	TRBD1	CASSTGQGITEAFF	TGCGCCAGCAGCACCGGACAGGGTATCACTGAAGCTTTCTTT
few	TRBV4-3	TRBJ1-6	-	CASSHEERTANSPLHF	TGCGCCAGCAGCCATGAGGAAAGGACGGCTAATTCACCCCTCCACTTT
-	TRBV11-2	TRBJ2-7	-	CASSPQGGLSYEQYF	TGTGCCAGCAGCCCCCAAGGCGGGCTCTCCTACGAGCAGTACTTC
-	TRBV7-9	TRBJ2-2	TRBD1	CASSFKGQQNTGELFF	TGTGCCAGCAGTTTTAAGGGACAGCAAAACACCGGGGAGCTGTTTTTT
-	TRBV20-1	TRBJ2-3	-	CSKERGTDTQYF	TGCAGTAAGGAAAGGGGCACAGATACGCAGTATTTT
-	TRBV12-3/TRBV12-4	TRBJ2-6	-	CASSVGGHSANVLTF	TGTGCCAGCAGTGTAGGGGGACACTCAGCCAACGTCCTGACTTTC
-	TRBV28	TRBJ1-1	-	CASSLAVAEAFF	TGTGCCAGCAGTCTAGCGGTGGCTGAAGCTTTCTTT
-	TRBV27	TRBJ2-7	-	CASSLTQASYEQYF	TGTGCCAGCAGTTTAACACAGGCCTCCTACGAGCAGTACTTC
few	TRBV18	TRBJ2-5	-	CASSPIRNQMETQYF	TGTGCCAGCTCACCAATTCGTAACCAGATGGAGACCCAGTACTTC
-	TRBV29-1	TRBJ1-2	-	CSVENVNIGGYTF	TGCAGCGTTGAAAATGTGAACATTGGTGGCTACACCTTC
few	TRBV28	TRBJ1-5	TRBD1	CASITLTGTGSFGGVSAQHF	TGTGCCAGCATTACACTGACCGGGACAGGGTCGTTTGGTGGGGTATCGGCCCAGCATTTT
once	TRBV6-5	TRBJ2-6	-	CASSYSPSSGANVLTF	TGTGCCAGCAGTTACTCTCCCAGCTCTGGAGCCAACGTCCTGACTTTC
-	TRBV7-9	TRBJ2-1	TRBD2	CASSHEGLAVDEQFF	TGTGCCAGCAGCCATGAGGGACTAGCTGTCGATGAGCAGTTCTTC
few	TRBV3-1	TRBJ1-5	-	CASSPQNNQPQHF	TGTGCCAGCAGCCCCCAAAACAATCAGCCCCAGCATTTT